The 21 T cell receptor beta chains listed next were all sequenced from one sample in a study of T cells after yellow fever vaccination. TCRdb re-called the 5' RACE reads with MiXCR, one entry per CDR3 protein. The sample has 110,000 to 150,000 distinct CDR3 sequences, under 8% seen once. Specimen: CD4+ T cells sorted from PBMCs, collected 10 days after the yellow fever booster vaccination. The source is a man aged 25 to 45 who received the YFV17D yellow fever vaccine.

V usage is TRBV9 and J usage is TRBJ2-2, with 10 bases lining up with TRBD2. The CDR3 has 15 amino acids. After removal of 6 bases from V and 5 bases from J, the junction contained 7 bases not matched to a gene. In germline, CDR1 is SGDLS, CDR2 YYNGEE. CDR3 protein: CASTTGTSVTGELFF. CDR3 DNA: TGTGCCAGCACCACAGGGACTAGCGTGACCGGGGAGCTGTTTTTT.

This clonotype was seen at least ten times. The V and J genes are TRBV12-3 or TRBV12-4 and TRBJ1-1; weak D call: TRBD1 (5 bases). V was cut by 2 bases and J by 10 bases, with 17 bases left in between. There are 14 residues in the CDR3. The CDR3 DNA is TGTGCCAGCAGTTTACGGACAAGGACGGTCGGAGCTTTCTTT. Amino acid sequence: CASSLRTRTVGAFF.

This clonotype appeared many times. The V and J genes are TRBV12-3 or TRBV12-4 and TRBJ2-1; D is unresolved. The CDR3 length is 12 residues. Trimming stripped 3 bases from V and 4 bases from J, with 4 bases between. This CDR3 reads CASSLWYNEQFF. The CDR3 DNA follows: TGTGCCAGCAGTTTGTGGTACAATGAGCAGTTCTTC.

This clonotype was counted many times. The chain is built from TRBV5-1 and TRBJ2-1, with D perhaps matching TRBD2 (6 bases). CDR1 is SGHRS, CDR2 YFSETQ, per germline. The V end lost 3 bases, the J end lost 10 bases, and 20 bases lay between the germline ends. This CDR3 spans 15 amino acids. The CDR3 region is CASSWRDVGGGEQFF. CDR3 nucleotides: TGCGCCAGCAGCTGGAGGGACGTGGGGGGTGGCGAGCAGTTCTTC.

This clonotype was counted only a few times. This chain links TRBV6-2 or TRBV6-3 with TRBJ2-1; the D is unclear. V was pared by 4 bases and J by 7 bases, with 8 bases between. The CDR3 extends over 12 amino acids. The germline CDR1 and CDR2 sequences are MNHEY and SVGEGT. In DNA, the CDR3 is TGTGCCAGCAGTTTCCTGTTGAATGAGCAGTTCTTC. Translating it yields CASSFLLNEQFF.

In this sample, this clonotype turned up a few times. The chain carries TRBV30 and TRBJ2-7; 14 positions match TRBD2. The J segment lost 5 bases and the V segment lost 7 bases, leaving 1 base of the junction unmatched. Germline V CDR1 and CDR2: GTSNPN, SVGIG (reference sequence). The CDR3 is made up of 12 amino acids. The DNA for the CDR3 is TGTGCCTCGGGACTAGCGGGAGACGAGCAGTACTTC. This gives the protein CASGLAGDEQYF.

In its sample, this clonotype was seen many times. CDR3 DNA: TGTGCCAGCAGCTTACGGAGCCGTTACACCGGGGAGCTGTTTTTT. This translates into CASSLRSRYTGELFF. The genes are TRBV7-2 and TRBJ2-2; D not resolved. Deletions cut 2 bases from V and 3 bases from J, with 10 bases between. The CDR3 has 15 amino acids. Germline CDR1 SGHTA, CDR2 FQGNSA.

In this sample, this clonotype turned up many times. The chain has TRBV4-3 and TRBJ2-2; 9 nucleotides agree with TRBD1. The J segment lost 3 bases and the V segment lost 1 base, leaving 3 bases of the junction unmatched. Germline V CDR1 and CDR2: LGHNA, YSLEER. The CDR3 runs 16 residues. The CDR3 is CASSQAGQGYTGELFF. The CDR3 DNA reads as TGCGCCAGCAGCCAAGCCGGACAGGGGTACACCGGGGAGCTGTTTTTT.

In its sample, this clonotype was seen many times. The rearrangement joins TRBV20-1 to TRBJ2-7, with 8 nucleotides matching TRBD2. The CDR3 runs 13 residues. V dropped 5 bases and J dropped 4; count of bases not matched to a gene: 7. Germline V gene sequence: CDR1 DFQATT, CDR2 SNEGSKA (reference sequence). CDR3 region: CSARGVAGYEQYF. The CDR3 DNA is TGCAGTGCTCGGGGCGTAGCGGGGTACGAGCAGTACTTC.

This clonotype was picked up many times. The V call is TRBV15, the J call TRBJ2-3, with TRBD2 matching 8 bases. CDR1 LNHNV and CDR2 YYDKDF come from the germline V gene (reference sequence). CDR3 size: 13 residues. Losses at the gene ends were 8 bases for V and 4 bases for J; bases not matched to a gene: 5. CDR3 bases: TGTGCCACCGGCGGGAGGCAGTCAGATACGCAGTATTTT. Translating gives CATGGRQSDTQYF. Full variable domain (remainder filled in from reference TRBV15 and TRBJ2-3): DAMVIQNPRYQVTQFGKPVTLSCSQTLNHNVMYWYQQKSSQAPKLLFHYYDKDFNNEADTPDNFQSRRPNTSFCFLDIRSPGLGDTAMYLCATGGRQSDTQYFGPGTRLTVL.

In its sample, this clonotype was seen many times. The chain recombines TRBV7-2 with TRBJ2-1; D ambiguous. Germline CDR1 is SGHTA and CDR2 is FQGNSA. V was clipped by 4 bases and J by 0 bases, with 10 bases between them. This CDR3 spans 15 amino acids. The CDR3 DNA follows: TGTGCCAGCAGCTCCCAGGTGCGCTCCTACAATGAGCAGTTCTTC. This sequence encodes CASSSQVRSYNEQFF. The variable domain in full, completed from reference TRBV7-2 and TRBJ2-1, reads GAGVSQSPSNKVTEKGKDVELRCDPISGHTALYWYRQSLGQGLEFLIYFQGNSAPDKSGLPSDRFSAERTGGSVSTLTIQRTQQEDSAVYLCASSSQVRSYNEQFFGPGTRLTVL.

This clonotype was counted many times. V and J are TRBV5-1 and TRBJ2-7; D perhaps matches TRBD2 (5 bases). This CDR3 spans 16 amino acids. Germline values: CDR1 SGHRS, CDR2 YFSETQ. V shed 3 bases and J shed 0 bases, with 16 bases lying between them. CDR3 bases: TGCGCCAGCAGCTCCCTGGGGAGTAGCAACTCCTACGAGCAGTACTTC. This gives the protein CASSSLGSSNSYEQYF. The full variable domain, completed using reference TRBV5-1 and TRBJ2-7, is KAGVTQTPRYLIKTRGQQVTLSCSPISGHRSVSWYQQTPGQGLQFLFEYFSETQRNKGNFPGRFSGRQFSNSRSEMNVSTLELGDSALYLCASSSLGSSNSYEQYFGPGTRLTVT.

This clonotype was seen many times. V usage is TRBV6-1 and J usage is TRBJ2-3; the D gene is possibly TRBD2 (7 bases). The CDR3 contains 10 residues. CDR1 is MNHNS and CDR2 is SASEGT in the germline V gene. The CDR3 DNA reads as TGTCTTGCGGGGGCGGATACGCAGTATTTT. This sequence encodes CLAGADTQYF.

This clonotype appeared many times. The genes are TRBV20-1 and TRBJ1-3, with D uncertain. Per germline, CDR1 DFQATT and CDR2 SNEGSKA (reference sequence). The CDR3 length is 12 residues. V was cut by 3 bases and J by 0 bases, with 3 bases left in between. As DNA, the CDR3 is TGCAGTGCTAGTCACTCTGGAAACACCATATATTTT. It translates to CSASHSGNTIYF.

This clonotype was counted ten times or more. V and J are TRBV11-2 and TRBJ1-1; D unresolved. The length of the CDR3 is 14 residues. The germline V gene has CDR1 SGHAT and CDR2 FQNNGV. Trimming left V 2 bases short and J 1 base short, with 8 bases between. CDR3 in amino acids: CASSLTDQNTEAFF. The CDR3 bases are TGTGCCAGCAGCTTAACAGACCAGAACACTGAAGCTTTCTTT. The variable domain in full, completed from reference TRBV11-2 and TRBJ1-1, reads EAGVAQSPRYKIIEKRQSVAFWCNPISGHATLYWYQQILGQGPKLLIQFQNNGVVDDSQLPKDRFSAERLKGVDSTLKIQPAKLEDSAVYLCASSLTDQNTEAFFGQGTRLTVV.

This clonotype was seen ten or more times. The chain employs TRBV20-1 and TRBJ2-7, with D perhaps matching TRBD2 (6 bases). This CDR3 is 13 amino acids long. V lost 3 bases to trimming and J lost 2 bases, with 11 bases between them. The germline CDR1 and CDR2 sequences are DFQATT and SNEGSKA (reference sequence). The CDR3 is CSARVGGAYEQYF. DNA for the CDR3: TGCAGTGCTAGGGTCGGAGGGGCCTACGAGCAGTACTTC.

The chain employs TRBV18 and TRBJ2-7; D gene unclear. The CDR3 length is 12 residues. The germline V and J ends were trimmed by 3 bases and 5 bases, with 8 bases remaining between them. Germline values: CDR1 KGHSH, CDR2 LQKENI. For the CDR3, the DNA is TGTGCCAGCTCACCGCAGGCGGACGAGCAGTACTTC. It translates to CASSPQADEQYF.

The genes are TRBV6-5 and TRBJ1-3, with TRBD1 matching 9 bases. In germline, CDR1 is MNHEY, CDR2 SVGAGI. Unmatched junction bases numbered 6, after V lost 6 bases and J lost 6 bases. The CDR3 runs to 14 residues. The CDR3 spells CASSPGQGANTIYF. For the CDR3, the DNA is TGTGCCAGCAGCCCGGGACAGGGTGCAAACACCATATATTTT.

This clonotype was seen ten or more times. The rearrangement links TRBV18 to TRBJ2-5; D not certain. Germline loops: CDR1 KGHSH, CDR2 LQKENI. This CDR3 has 12 amino acids. Trimming pared 5 bases from V and 5 bases from J, leaving 9 bases between. The CDR3 coding sequence is TGTGCCAGCTCAACTCCTCGGGAGACCCAGTACTTC. It encodes CASSTPRETQYF.

This clonotype was seen only a few times. The chain has TRBV6-5 and TRBJ2-5; D unclear. V lost 6 bases to trimming and J lost 5 bases, with 7 bases between them. CDR1 is MNHEY and CDR2 is SVGAGI in the germline V gene. CDR3 size: 11 residues. CDR3 region: CASRKAETQYF. In DNA, the CDR3 is TGTGCCAGCAGGAAGGCGGAGACCCAGTACTTC.

This clonotype was seen only a few times. J is TRBJ1-4 and V is TRBV20-1, with D maybe TRBD1 (6 bases). This CDR3 has 12 amino acids. CDR1 is DFQATT, CDR2 SNEGSKA, per germline (reference sequence). V lost 1 base and J lost 11, with 11 bases in between. The CDR3: CSARAETGKLFF. The DNA of the CDR3 is TGCAGTGCTAGAGCCGAAACAGGGAAACTGTTTTTT.